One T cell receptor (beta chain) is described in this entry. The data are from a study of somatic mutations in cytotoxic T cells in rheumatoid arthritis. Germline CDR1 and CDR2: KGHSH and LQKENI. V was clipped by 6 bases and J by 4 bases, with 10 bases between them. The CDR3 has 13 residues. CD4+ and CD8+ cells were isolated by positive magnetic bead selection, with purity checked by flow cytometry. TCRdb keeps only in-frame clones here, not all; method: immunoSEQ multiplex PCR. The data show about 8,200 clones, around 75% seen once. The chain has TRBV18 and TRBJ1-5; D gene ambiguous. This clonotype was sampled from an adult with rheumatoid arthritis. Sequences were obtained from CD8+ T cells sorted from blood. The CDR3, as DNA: TGTGCCAGCTCCCCCCGGTGGAATCAGCCCCAGCATTTT. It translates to CASSPRWNQPQHF.